The T cell receptor (beta chain) under discussion was sequenced for a study of cytomegalovirus exposure and HLA in healthy donors. Study as a whole: Genotyping showed around 80% of 398 donors falling in the Caucasian-associated ancestry cluster. Study-wide results and caveats: The authors later found TCR association rates varying by HLA locus, with DRB1 most and HLA-C fewest. Presence/absence analyses assumed roughly uniform sequencing depth across donors, which may not hold. Indistinguishable V segments such as TRBV6-2 and TRBV6-3 were excluded.

Per the germline V gene, CDR1 is MGHRA and CDR2 is YSYEKL. With V trimmed by 3 bases and J by 6 bases, 5 bases remained unmatched. The CDR3 runs 15 residues. PCR amplification relied on 60 Vbeta primers (plus 13 Jbeta primers). Method: immunoSEQ multiplex PCR; TCRdb's copy keeps in-frame clones and lacks some. The sample has fewer than 250,000 clones, around 76% seen once. In the case of this clone: Its antigen is currently unknown.

Sequenced material: PBMCs. The V and J genes are TRBV4-1 and TRBJ2-4; TRBD1 aligns across 10 bases. The origin of this receptor is a man aged 40-55 years in good health and CMV-seropositive. The CDR3 spells CASSQDRGSLNIQYF. The DNA for the CDR3 is TGCGCCAGCAGCCAGGACAGGGGGTCTTTAAACATTCAGTACTTC.